This TCR beta chain was recovered during a study of T cells in localized non-small cell lung cancer. Broader study findings: Tumor samples were not multi-region, leaving intratumor heterogeneity unexcluded. When the top 100 tumor clones were examined, a median approximately 59 of them also appeared in the adjacent lung, which was paired and uninvolved. Tumor showed lower T cell clonality than uninvolved adjacent lung, where it was highest.

As for this clone: What it binds is not known.

Only in-frame clones appear in the TCRdb table, and some are missing; sequencing was by immunoSEQ multiplex PCR. Of approximately 35,000 clones listed, 85% to 95% are singletons. The V and J ends lost 2 bases and 4 bases, in that order; junction bases with no gene match: 4. The CDR3 has 14 residues. Germline values: CDR1 GTSNPN, CDR2 SVGIG (reference sequence). The sequence came from a female donor older than 55 with stage II lung adenocarcinoma. This specimen consisted of peripheral blood mononuclear cells, obtained before any cancer treatment. V is TRBV30 and J is TRBJ2-2; 7 nucleotides line up with TRBD1. This CDR3 reads CAWSRGQSTGELFF. Written as DNA, the CDR3 is TGTGCCTGGAGTAGGGGACAGAGCACCGGGGAGCTGTTTTTT.